Listed below are T cell receptor beta chains from one sample, sequenced in a study of technical replicates of blood from a handful of donors. TCRdb keeps only in-frame clones here, not all; method: immunoSEQ multiplex PCR. The sample lists almost 90,000 clones; about 94% were seen once. Sequenced sample: T cells isolated from PBMCs. The receptors stem from a human donor in good health. The CDR3 runs from the conserved cysteine through the conserved F or W. The D gene is left open where the match is weak. Clone size is stated in some rows and not others, as once, few, many or a class when expanded.

cdr3_aa,cdr3_nt,d_call,v_call,cdr3_length,j_call,clone_size
CASSSYSRGQHHTGELFF,TGTGCCAGCAGTTCCTATAGCAGGGGGCAACATCACACCGGGGAGCTGTTTTTT,TRBD1,TRBV28,18,TRBJ2-2,-
CSVEELVGLALSGANVLTF,TGCAGCGTTGAAGAGTTGGTCGGTCTAGCACTCTCTGGGGCCAACGTCCTGACTTTC,-,TRBV29-1,19,TRBJ2-6,-
CAWSAARTDLNTEAFF,TGTGCCTGGAGTGCGGCTCGGACAGACTTGAACACTGAAGCTTTCTTT,-,TRBV30,16,TRBJ1-1,-
CASSQGGTIQETQYF,TGCGCCAGCAGCCAAGGGGGGACAATACAAGAGACCCAGTACTTC,-,TRBV4-1,15,TRBJ2-5,-
CASSPGTADEKLFF,TGTGCCAGCAGTCCCGGGACAGCTGATGAAAAACTGTTTTTT,TRBD1,TRBV6-1,14,TRBJ1-4,-
CASSLFSLSNQPQHF,TGTGCCAGCAGTTTATTCTCCTTGAGTAATCAGCCCCAGCATTTT,-,TRBV28,15,TRBJ1-5,-
CASSPLRSGRGNEQFF,TGTGCCAGCAGCCCCCTAAGAAGCGGGAGAGGCAATGAGCAGTTCTTC,TRBD2,TRBV7-9,16,TRBJ2-1,-
CASTLEAASYNEQFF,TGTGCCAGCACCCTGGAGGCCGCTTCCTACAATGAGCAGTTCTTC,-,TRBV5-4,15,TRBJ2-1,-
CASSLRLAGGPGETQYF,TGCGCCAGCAGCCTGCGACTAGCGGGGGGGCCGGGAGAGACCCAGTACTTC,TRBD2,TRBV5-1,17,TRBJ2-5,-
CASGLVLTGENTGELFF,TGTGCTAGTGGTTTGGTACTTACGGGGGAAAACACCGGGGAGCTGTTTTTT,-,TRBV12-5,17,TRBJ2-2,-
CASSLLPGQGNTEAFF,TGTGCCAGCAGTTTACTTCCGGGACAGGGGAACACTGAAGCTTTCTTT,TRBD1,TRBV28,16,TRBJ1-1,-
CASSEWGRAAEAFF,TGTGCCAGCAGTGAATGGGGCAGGGCGGCTGAAGCTTTCTTT,-,TRBV6-1,14,TRBJ1-1,-
CASSGRGTHEQYF,TGCGCCAGCAGTGGGCGGGGGACCCACGAGCAGTACTTC,TRBD2,TRBV10-1,13,TRBJ2-7,-
CASSVRGGTEAFF,TGTGCCAGCAGCGTGCGGGGGGGCACTGAAGCTTTCTTT,-,TRBV11-2,13,TRBJ1-1,-
CASSLAWGRELAGGTDTQYF,TGTGCCAGCAGCTTGGCATGGGGTCGAGAACTAGCGGGGGGCACAGATACGCAGTATTTT,TRBD2,TRBV5-4,20,TRBJ2-3,-
CASSIQGAPQHF,TGTGCCAGCAGTATCCAGGGTGCGCCCCAGCATTTT,-,TRBV6-6,12,TRBJ1-5,-
CASSQETGTAVGYTF,TGTGCCAGCAGCCAAGAAACCGGGACAGCAGTCGGCTACACCTTC,TRBD1,TRBV4-2,15,TRBJ1-2,-
CASSEVDRVNEQYF,TGTGCCAGCAGTGAGGTGGACAGGGTGAACGAGCAGTACTTC,TRBD1,TRBV6-1,14,TRBJ2-7,-
CASSPGTPAGSSGNTIYF,TGTGCCAGCTCACCCGGAACCCCAGCGGGTTCATCTGGAAACACCATATATTTT,-,TRBV18,18,TRBJ1-3,-
CASSFGLASNEQFF,TGTGCCAGCAGTTTCGGACTAGCCTCCAATGAGCAGTTCTTC,TRBD2,TRBV7-2,14,TRBJ2-1,-
CATRQGAANYGYTF,TGTGCCACCCGGCAGGGGGCGGCTAACTATGGCTACACCTTC,TRBD1,TRBV6-1,14,TRBJ1-2,-
CASSLVPPAEAFF,TGTGCCAGCAGCTTAGTCCCTCCCGCTGAAGCTTTCTTT,-,TRBV11-2,13,TRBJ1-1,-
CASSHDGTDTQYF,TGCGCCAGCAGCCATGACGGGACAGATACGCAGTATTTT,-,TRBV4-1,13,TRBJ2-3,-
CASSQDPGQGTEAFF,TGCGCCAGCAGCCAAGATCCGGGACAGGGTACTGAAGCTTTCTTT,TRBD1,TRBV4-1,15,TRBJ1-1,-
CASSNTGELFF,TGTGCCAGCTCAAACACCGGGGAGCTGTTTTTT,-,TRBV7-9,11,TRBJ2-2,-
CASTSARHYGYTF,TGTGCCAGCACCTCGGCGCGGCACTATGGCTACACCTTC,-,TRBV6-1,13,TRBJ1-2,-
CASSPGTTNTGELFF,TGTGCCAGCAGTCCCGGGACTACGAACACCGGGGAGCTGTTTTTT,TRBD2,TRBV2,15,TRBJ2-2,-
CASSGPGQGATNEKLFF,TGTGCCAGCAGCGGACCGGGACAGGGCGCGACTAATGAAAAACTGTTTTTT,TRBD1,TRBV9,17,TRBJ1-4,-
CASSGETGLTEAFF,TGTGCCAGCAGCGGCGAGACAGGGTTAACTGAAGCTTTCTTT,TRBD1,TRBV28,14,TRBJ1-1,-
CASRQDWQETQYF,TGTGCCAGCCGACAGGACTGGCAAGAGACCCAGTACTTC,-,TRBV2,13,TRBJ2-5,-
CASSQEGQGGSPLHF,TGTGCCAGCAGCCAAGAGGGACAGGGTGGATCACCCCTCCACTTT,TRBD1,TRBV4-2,15,TRBJ1-6,once
CAISRQAGGNTIYF,TGTGCCATCAGCCGCCAAGCGGGAGGAAACACCATATATTTT,-,TRBV10-3,14,TRBJ1-3,once
CASSVGTGDNEQFF,TGTGCCAGCAGCGTAGGGACAGGGGACAATGAGCAGTTCTTC,TRBD1,TRBV9,14,TRBJ2-1,-
CASSQGQGGNTEAFF,TGCGCCAGCAGCCAAGGACAGGGGGGAAACACTGAAGCTTTCTTT,TRBD1,TRBV4-1,15,TRBJ1-1,-
CAWSAGTGAYEQYF,TGTGCCTGGAGTGCCGGGACAGGGGCCTACGAGCAGTACTTC,TRBD1,TRBV30,14,TRBJ2-7,-
CASSDGGTEAFF,TGTGCCAGCAGTGACGGTGGTACTGAAGCTTTCTTT,-,TRBV25-1,12,TRBJ1-1,-
CASSPDTMNTEAFF,TGTGCCAGCAGTCCAGACACCATGAACACTGAAGCTTTCTTT,-,TRBV27,14,TRBJ1-1,-
CASSSDAWAFDTQYF,TGTGCCAGCAGCTCAGACGCTTGGGCCTTCGATACGCAGTATTTT,-,TRBV7-9,15,TRBJ2-3,-
CVSSLEGGTYNEQFF,TGTGTCAGCAGTTTAGAGGGAGGTACCTACAATGAGCAGTTCTTC,-,TRBV27,15,TRBJ2-1,-
CASRLSGRPLGSYEQYF,TGTGCCAGCAGGTTGAGCGGGAGGCCCCTAGGCTCCTACGAGCAGTACTTC,TRBD2,TRBV6-4,17,TRBJ2-7,-
CASSGVGTGGSEPPFGYTF,TGTGCCAGCAGCGGGGTAGGGACAGGGGGCTCGGAACCGCCGTTTGGCTACACCTTC,TRBD1,TRBV5-6,19,TRBJ1-2,once